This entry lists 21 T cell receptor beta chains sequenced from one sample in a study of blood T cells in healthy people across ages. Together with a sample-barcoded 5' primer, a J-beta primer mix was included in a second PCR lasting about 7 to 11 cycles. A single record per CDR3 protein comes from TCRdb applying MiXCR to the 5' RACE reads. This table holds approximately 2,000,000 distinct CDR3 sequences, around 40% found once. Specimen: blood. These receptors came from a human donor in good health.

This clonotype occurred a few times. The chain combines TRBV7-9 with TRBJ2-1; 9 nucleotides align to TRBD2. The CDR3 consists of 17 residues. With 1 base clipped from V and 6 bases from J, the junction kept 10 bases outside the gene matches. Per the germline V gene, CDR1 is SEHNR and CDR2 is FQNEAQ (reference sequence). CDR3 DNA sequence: TGTGCCAGCAGCTTAGAACCGCGGGGGGGCAATCGCAATGAGCAGTTCTTC. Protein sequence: CASSLEPRGGNRNEQFF.

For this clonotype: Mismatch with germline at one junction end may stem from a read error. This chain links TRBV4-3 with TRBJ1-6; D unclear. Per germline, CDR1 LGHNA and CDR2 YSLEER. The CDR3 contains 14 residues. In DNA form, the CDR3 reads TGCGCCAGCAGCCAAGATTTCGGGAATTCACCCCCCCACTTT. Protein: CASSQDFGNSPPHF.

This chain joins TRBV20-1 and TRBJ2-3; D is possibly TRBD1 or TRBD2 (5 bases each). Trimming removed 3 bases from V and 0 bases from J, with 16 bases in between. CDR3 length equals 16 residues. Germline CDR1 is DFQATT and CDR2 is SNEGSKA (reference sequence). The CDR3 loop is CSASLSDGASTDTQYF. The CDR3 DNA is TGCAGTGCTAGTCTGTCCGACGGGGCTAGCACAGATACGCAGTATTTT.

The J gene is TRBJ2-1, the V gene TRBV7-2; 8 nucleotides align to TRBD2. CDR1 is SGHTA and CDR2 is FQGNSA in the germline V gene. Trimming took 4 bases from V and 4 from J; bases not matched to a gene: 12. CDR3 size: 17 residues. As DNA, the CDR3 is TGTGCCAGCAGCTCCTCCGGGGGGGCTGGAGTGTACAATGAGCAGTTCTTC. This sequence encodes CASSSSGGAGVYNEQFF.

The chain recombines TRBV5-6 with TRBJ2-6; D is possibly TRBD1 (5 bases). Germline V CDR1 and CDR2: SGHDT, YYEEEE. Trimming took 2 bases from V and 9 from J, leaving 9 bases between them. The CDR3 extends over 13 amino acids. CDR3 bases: TGTGCCAGCAGCTTTGGACAAGACAACGTCCTGACTTTC. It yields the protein CASSFGQDNVLTF.

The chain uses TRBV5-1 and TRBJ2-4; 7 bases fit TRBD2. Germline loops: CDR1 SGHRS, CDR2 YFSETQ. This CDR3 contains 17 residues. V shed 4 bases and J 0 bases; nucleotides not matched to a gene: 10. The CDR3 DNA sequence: TGCGCCAGCAGCCTCGATGGGACTACTCTAGCCAAAAACATTCAGTACTTC. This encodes CASSLDGTTLAKNIQYF. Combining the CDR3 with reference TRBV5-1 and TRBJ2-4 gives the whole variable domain KAGVTQTPRYLIKTRGQQVTLSCSPISGHRSVSWYQQTPGQGLQFLFEYFSETQRNKGNFPGRFSGRQFSNSRSEMNVSTLELGDSALYLCASSLDGTTLAKNIQYFGAGTRLSVL.

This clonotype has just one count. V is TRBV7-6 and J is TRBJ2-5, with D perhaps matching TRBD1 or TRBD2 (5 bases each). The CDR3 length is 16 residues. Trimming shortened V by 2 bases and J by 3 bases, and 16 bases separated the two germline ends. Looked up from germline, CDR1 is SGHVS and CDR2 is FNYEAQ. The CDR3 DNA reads TGTGCCAGCAGCTTACCGATCGGGGCAGGAAAAGAGACCCAGTACTTC. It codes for CASSLPIGAGKETQYF.

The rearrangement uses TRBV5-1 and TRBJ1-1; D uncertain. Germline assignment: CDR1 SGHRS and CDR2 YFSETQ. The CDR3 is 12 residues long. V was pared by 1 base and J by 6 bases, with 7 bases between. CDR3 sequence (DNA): TGCGCCAGCAGCTTGTTTTGGCCTGAAGCTTTCTTT. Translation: CASSLFWPEAFF.

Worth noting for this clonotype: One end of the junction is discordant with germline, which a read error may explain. In nucleotides, the CDR3 is TGCAGTGCTAGAGATTTCAGGGTCGGGACGGACACTGTAGCTTTCTTT. Translation: CSARDFRVGTDTVAFF. The chain joins TRBV20-1 to TRBJ1-1, with D tentatively TRBD1 (5 bases). The CDR3 sequence is 16 residues long. Germline V gene lookup returns CDR1 DFQATT and CDR2 SNEGSKA (reference sequence).

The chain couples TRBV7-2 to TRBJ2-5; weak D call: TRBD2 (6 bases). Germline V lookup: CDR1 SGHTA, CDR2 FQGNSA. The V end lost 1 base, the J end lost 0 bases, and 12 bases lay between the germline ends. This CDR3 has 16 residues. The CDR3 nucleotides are TGTGCCAGCAGCTTAGTCGGCGGGAACAACCAAGAGACCCAGTACTTC. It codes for CASSLVGGNNQETQYF.

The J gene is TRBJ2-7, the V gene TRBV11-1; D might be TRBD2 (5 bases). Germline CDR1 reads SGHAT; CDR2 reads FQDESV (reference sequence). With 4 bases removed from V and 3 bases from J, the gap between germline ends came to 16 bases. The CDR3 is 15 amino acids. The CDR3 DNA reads TGTGCCAGCAGCTCGGTCGTGGGAGCAAACTACGAGCAGTACTTC. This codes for CASSSVVGANYEQYF.

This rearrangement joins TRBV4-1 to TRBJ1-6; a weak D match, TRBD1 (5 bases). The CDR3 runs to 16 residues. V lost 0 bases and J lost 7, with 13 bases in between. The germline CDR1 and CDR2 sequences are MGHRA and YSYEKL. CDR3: CASSQDEGRQNSPLHF. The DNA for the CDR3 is TGCGCCAGCAGCCAAGATGAGGGACGGCAGAATTCACCCCTCCACTTT.

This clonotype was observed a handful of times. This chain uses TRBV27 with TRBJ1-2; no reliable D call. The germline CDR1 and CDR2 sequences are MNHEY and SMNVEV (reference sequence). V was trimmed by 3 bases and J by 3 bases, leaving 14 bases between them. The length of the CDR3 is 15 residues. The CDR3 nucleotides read TGTGCCAGCAGTTTCGCGGCCCTGCTAGACTATGGCTACACCTTC. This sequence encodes CASSFAALLDYGYTF.

The chain's CDR3 is CASSLLTGSRQPQHF. In DNA, the CDR3 is TGTGCCAGCAGCCTCCTGACAGGGAGTAGGCAGCCCCAGCATTTT. J is TRBJ1-5 and V is TRBV6-2 or TRBV6-3; TRBD1 agrees at 7 bases. Looked up from germline, CDR1 is MNHEY and CDR2 is SVGEGT. The CDR3 has 15 amino acids. V trimming: 6 bases; J trimming: 7 bases; junction bases outside the gene matches: 12.

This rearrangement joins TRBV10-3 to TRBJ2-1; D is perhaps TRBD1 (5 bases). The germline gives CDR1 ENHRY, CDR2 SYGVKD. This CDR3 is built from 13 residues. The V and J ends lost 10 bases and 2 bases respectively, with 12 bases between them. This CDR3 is CATSTDTYNEQFF. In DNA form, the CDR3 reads TGTGCCACGTCGACAGATACCTACAATGAGCAGTTCTTC.

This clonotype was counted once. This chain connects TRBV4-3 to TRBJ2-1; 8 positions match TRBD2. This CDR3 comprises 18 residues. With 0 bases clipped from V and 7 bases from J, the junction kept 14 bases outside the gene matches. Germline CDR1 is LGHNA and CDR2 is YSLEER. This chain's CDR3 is CASSQDELAGGLINEQFF. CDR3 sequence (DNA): TGCGCCAGCAGCCAAGATGAACTTGCGGGGGGCCTTATAAATGAGCAGTTCTTC.

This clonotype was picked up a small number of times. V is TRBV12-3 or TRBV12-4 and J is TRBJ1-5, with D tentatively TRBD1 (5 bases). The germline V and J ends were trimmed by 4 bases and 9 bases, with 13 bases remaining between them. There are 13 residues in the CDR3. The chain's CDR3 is CASSWDPGAPQHF. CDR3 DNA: TGTGCCAGCAGTTGGGATCCCGGGGCGCCCCAGCATTTT.

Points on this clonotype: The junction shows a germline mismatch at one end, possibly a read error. CDR3 nucleotides: TGTGCCAGCGGTAGCAGCCTAATTACGGAGGAGCAGTACTTC. It codes for CASGSSLITEEQYF. This chain uses TRBV4-1 with TRBJ2-7; possibly TRBD2 for D (5 bases). The germline gives CDR1 MGHRA, CDR2 YSYEKL. The CDR3 is 14 residues long.

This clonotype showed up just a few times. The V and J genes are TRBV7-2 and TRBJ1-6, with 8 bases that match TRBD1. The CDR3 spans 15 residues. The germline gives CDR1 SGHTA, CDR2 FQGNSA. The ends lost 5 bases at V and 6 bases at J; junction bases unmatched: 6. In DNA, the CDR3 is TGTGCCAGCAGCCGTAACAGGGGGAGTAATTCACCCCTCCACTTT. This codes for CASSRNRGSNSPLHF.

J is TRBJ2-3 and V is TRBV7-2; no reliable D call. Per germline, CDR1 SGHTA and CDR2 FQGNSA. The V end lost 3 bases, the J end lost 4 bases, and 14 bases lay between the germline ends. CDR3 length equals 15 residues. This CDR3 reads CASSFQYGSADTQYF. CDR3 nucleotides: TGTGCCAGCAGCTTTCAGTACGGGTCCGCAGATACGCAGTATTTT. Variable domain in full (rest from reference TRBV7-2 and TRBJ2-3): GAGVSQSPSNKVTEKGKDVELRCDPISGHTALYWYRQSLGQGLEFLIYFQGNSAPDKSGLPSDRFSAERTGGSVSTLTIQRTQQEDSAVYLCASSFQYGSADTQYFGPGTRLTVL.

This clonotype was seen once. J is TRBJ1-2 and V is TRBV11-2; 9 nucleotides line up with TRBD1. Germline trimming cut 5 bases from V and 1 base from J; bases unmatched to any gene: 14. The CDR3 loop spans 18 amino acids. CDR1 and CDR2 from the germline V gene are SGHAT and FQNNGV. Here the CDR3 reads CASSPVRRQGEINYGYTF. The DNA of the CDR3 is TGTGCCAGCAGCCCTGTGCGGCGACAGGGGGAGATTAACTATGGCTACACCTTC.